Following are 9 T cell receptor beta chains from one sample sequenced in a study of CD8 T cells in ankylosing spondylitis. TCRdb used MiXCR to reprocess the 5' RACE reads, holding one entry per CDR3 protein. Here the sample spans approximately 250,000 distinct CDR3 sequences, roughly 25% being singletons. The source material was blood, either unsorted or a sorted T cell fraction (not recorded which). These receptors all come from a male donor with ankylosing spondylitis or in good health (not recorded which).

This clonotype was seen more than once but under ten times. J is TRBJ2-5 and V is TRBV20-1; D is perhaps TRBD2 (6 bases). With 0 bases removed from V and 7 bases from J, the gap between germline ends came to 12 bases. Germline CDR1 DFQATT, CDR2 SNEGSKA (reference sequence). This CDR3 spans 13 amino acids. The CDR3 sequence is CSAREDLEGTQYF. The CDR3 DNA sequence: TGCAGTGCTAGAGAGGATTTGGAGGGGACCCAGTACTTC.

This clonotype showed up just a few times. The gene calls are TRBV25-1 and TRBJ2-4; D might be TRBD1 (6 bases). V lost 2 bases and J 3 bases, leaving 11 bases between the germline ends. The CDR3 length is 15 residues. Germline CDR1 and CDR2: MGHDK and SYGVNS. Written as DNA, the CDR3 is TGTGCCAGCAGTGAAACAGGGTCGGGCAAAAACATTCAGTACTTC. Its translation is CASSETGSGKNIQYF.

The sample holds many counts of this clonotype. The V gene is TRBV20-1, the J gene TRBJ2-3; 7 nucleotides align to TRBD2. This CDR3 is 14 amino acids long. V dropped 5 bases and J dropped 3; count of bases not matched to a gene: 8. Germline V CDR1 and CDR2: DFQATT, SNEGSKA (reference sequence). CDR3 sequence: CSARIGGTTDTQYF. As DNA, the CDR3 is TGCAGTGCTCGTATCGGGGGGACGACAGATACGCAGTATTTT.

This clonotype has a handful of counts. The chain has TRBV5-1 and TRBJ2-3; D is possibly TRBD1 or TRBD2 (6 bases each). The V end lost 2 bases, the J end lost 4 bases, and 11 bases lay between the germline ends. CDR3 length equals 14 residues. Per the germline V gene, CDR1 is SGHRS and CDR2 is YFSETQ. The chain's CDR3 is CASSFSGASDTQYF. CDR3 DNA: TGCGCCAGCAGCTTCTCGGGGGCGTCAGATACGCAGTATTTT.

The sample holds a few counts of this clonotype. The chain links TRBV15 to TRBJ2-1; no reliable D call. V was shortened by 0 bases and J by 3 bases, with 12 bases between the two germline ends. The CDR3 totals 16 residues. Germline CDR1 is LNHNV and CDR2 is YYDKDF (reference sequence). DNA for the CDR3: TGTGCCACCAGCAGAGATCGCAGGTCCAGCTACAATGAGCAGTTCTTC. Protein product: CATSRDRRSSYNEQFF.

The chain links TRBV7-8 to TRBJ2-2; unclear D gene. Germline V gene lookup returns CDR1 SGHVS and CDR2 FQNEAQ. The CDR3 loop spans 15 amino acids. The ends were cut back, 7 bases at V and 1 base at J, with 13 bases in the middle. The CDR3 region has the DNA TGTGCCAGCAACCCCCGGACGTTGAACACCGGGGAGCTGTTTTTT. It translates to CASNPRTLNTGELFF.

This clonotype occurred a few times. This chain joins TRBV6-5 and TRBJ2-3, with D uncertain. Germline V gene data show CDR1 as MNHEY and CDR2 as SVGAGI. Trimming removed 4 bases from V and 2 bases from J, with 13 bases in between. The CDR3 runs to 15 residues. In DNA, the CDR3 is TGTGCCAGCAGTTTCGGCGGCCGGAACACAGATACGCAGTATTTT. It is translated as CASSFGGRNTDTQYF.

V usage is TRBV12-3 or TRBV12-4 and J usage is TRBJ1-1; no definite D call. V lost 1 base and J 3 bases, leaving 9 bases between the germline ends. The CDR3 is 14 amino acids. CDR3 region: CASSLGRRDTEAFF. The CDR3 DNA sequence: TGTGCCAGCAGTTTAGGAAGGAGGGACACTGAAGCTTTCTTT.

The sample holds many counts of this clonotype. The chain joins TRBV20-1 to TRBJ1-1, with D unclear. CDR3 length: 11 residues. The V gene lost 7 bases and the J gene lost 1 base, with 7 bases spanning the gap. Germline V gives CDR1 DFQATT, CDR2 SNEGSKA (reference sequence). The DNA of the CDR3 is TGCAGTGTTCGGTCGAACACTGAAGCTTTCTTT. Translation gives CSVRSNTEAFF.